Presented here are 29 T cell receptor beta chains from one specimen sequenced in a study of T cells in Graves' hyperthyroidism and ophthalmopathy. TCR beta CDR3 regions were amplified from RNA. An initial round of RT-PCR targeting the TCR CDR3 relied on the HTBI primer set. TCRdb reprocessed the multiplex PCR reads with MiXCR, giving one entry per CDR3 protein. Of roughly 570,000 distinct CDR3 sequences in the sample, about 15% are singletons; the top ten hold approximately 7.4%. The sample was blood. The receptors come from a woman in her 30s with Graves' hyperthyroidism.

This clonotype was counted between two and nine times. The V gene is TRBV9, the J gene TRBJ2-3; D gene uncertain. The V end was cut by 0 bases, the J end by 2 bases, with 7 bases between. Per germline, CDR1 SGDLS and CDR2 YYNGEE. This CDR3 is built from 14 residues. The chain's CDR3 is CASSVGQNTDTQYF. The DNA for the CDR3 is TGTGCCAGCAGCGTAGGCCAAAACACAGATACGCAGTATTTT.

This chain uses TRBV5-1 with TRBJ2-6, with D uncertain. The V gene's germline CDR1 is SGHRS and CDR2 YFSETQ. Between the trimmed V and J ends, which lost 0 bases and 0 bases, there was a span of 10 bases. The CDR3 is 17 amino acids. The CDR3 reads CASSLVRSISGANVLTF. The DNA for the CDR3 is TGCGCCAGCAGCTTGGTTCGGTCAATCTCTGGGGCCAACGTCCTGACTTTC.

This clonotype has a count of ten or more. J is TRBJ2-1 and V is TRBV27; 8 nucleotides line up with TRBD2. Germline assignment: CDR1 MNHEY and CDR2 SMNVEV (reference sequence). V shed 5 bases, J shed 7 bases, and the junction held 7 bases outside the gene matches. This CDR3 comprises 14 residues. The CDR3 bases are TGTGCCAGCAGTGGGGGCGGGAGGAGAAATGAGCAGTTCTTC. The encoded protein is CASSGGGRRNEQFF.

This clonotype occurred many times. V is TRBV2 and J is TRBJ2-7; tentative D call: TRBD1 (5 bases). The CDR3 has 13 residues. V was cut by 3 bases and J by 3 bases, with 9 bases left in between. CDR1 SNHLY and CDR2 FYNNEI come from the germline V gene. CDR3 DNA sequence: TGTGCCAGCAGTGAGGCAGGGTTCTACGAGCAGTACTTC. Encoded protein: CASSEAGFYEQYF.

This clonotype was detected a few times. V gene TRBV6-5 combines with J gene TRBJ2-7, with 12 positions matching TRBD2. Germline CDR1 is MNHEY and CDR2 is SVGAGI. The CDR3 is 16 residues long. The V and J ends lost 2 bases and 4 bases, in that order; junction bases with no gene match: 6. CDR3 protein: CASSYLLAGGGYEQYF. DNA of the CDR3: TGTGCCAGCAGTTACCTACTAGCGGGAGGAGGGTACGAGCAGTACTTC.

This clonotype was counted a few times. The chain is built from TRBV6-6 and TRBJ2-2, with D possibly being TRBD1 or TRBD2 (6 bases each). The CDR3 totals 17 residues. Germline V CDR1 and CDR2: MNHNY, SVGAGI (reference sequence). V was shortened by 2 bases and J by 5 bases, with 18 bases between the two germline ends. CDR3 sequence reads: CASSYRGAGRGTGELFF. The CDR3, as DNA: TGTGCCAGCAGTTACAGGGGGGCCGGGCGAGGAACCGGGGAGCTGTTTTTT.

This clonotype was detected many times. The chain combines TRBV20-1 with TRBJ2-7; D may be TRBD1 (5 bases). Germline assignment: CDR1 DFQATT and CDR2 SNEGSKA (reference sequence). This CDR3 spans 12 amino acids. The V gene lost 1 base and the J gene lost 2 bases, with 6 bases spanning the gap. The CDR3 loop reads CSARVGAYEQYF. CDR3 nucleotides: TGCAGTGCTAGAGTAGGGGCCTACGAGCAGTACTTC.

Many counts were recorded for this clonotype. The CDR3 region is CSASLGLDEQYF. The CDR3 region has the DNA TGCAGTGCTAGCCTGGGGCTGGACGAGCAGTACTTC. The chain recombines TRBV20-1 with TRBJ2-7, with D possibly TRBD1 on 5 matching bases. Trimming left V 3 bases short and J 5 bases short, with 11 bases between. Looked up from germline, CDR1 is DFQATT and CDR2 is SNEGSKA (reference sequence). The CDR3 covers 12 residues.

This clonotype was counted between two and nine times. The CDR3 sequence is CATSKESRGAGELFF. The CDR3 coding sequence is TGTGCCACCAGCAAGGAAAGTAGGGGCGCCGGGGAGCTGTTTTTT. The genes are TRBV15 and TRBJ2-2; a possible D gene is TRBD1 (5 bases). The CDR3 has 15 residues. V was clipped by 4 bases and J by 6 bases, with 15 bases between them. In germline, CDR1 is LNHNV, CDR2 YYDKDF (reference sequence).

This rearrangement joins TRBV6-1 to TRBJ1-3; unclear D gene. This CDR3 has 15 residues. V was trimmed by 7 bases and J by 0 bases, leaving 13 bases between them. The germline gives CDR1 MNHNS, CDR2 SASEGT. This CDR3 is CASTRSLSSGNTIYF. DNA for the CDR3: TGTGCCAGCACCCGGAGTCTGAGCTCTGGAAACACCATATATTTT.

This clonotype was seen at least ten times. CDR3 loop: CASSSGLAGSSSYNEQFF. CDR3 sequence (DNA): TGTGCCAGCAGCTCGGGACTAGCGGGGAGTAGCTCCTACAATGAGCAGTTCTTC. The chain couples TRBV7-9 to TRBJ2-1, with TRBD2 identical over 13 bases. From germline, CDR1 is SEHNR and CDR2 FQNEAQ (reference sequence). CDR3 length: 18 amino acids. V lost 4 bases and J lost 0; bases outside the gene matches: 6.

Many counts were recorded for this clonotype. DNA of the CDR3: TGTGCCAGCAGCTTAGGACGGAACTCCTACGAGCAGTACTTC. Amino acid sequence: CASSLGRNSYEQYF. The V call is TRBV7-2, the J call TRBJ2-7, with D unclear. V was cut by 1 base and J by 0 bases, with 7 bases left in between. The CDR3 consists of 14 residues. Looked up from germline, CDR1 is SGHTA and CDR2 is FQGNSA.

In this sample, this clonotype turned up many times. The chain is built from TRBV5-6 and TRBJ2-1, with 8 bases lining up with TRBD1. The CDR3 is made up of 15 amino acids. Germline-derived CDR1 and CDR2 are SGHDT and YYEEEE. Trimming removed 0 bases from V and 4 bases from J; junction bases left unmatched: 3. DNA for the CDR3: TGTGCCAGCAGCTTGGAGGACAGGGCATACAATGAGCAGTTCTTC. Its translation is CASSLEDRAYNEQFF.

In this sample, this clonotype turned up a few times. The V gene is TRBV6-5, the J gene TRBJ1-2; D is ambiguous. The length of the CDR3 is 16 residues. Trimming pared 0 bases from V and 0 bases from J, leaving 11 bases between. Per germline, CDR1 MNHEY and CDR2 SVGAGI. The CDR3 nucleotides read TGTGCCAGCAGTTACTCATACCCCGCAACTAACTATGGCTACACCTTC. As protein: CASSYSYPATNYGYTF.

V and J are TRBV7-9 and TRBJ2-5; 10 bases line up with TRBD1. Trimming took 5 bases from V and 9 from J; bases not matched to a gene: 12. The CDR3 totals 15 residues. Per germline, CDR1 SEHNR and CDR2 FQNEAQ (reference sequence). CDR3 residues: CASSVRQGATMAQYF. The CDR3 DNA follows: TGTGCCAGCAGCGTAAGACAGGGGGCGACGATGGCCCAGTACTTC.

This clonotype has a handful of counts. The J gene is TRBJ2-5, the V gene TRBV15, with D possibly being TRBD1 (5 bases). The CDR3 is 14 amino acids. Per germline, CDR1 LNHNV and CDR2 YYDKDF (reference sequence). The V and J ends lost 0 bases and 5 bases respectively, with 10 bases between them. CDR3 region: CATSRDQGAETQYF. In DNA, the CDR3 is TGTGCCACCAGCAGAGATCAGGGTGCGGAGACCCAGTACTTC. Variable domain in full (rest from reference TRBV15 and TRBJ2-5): DAMVIQNPRYQVTQFGKPVTLSCSQTLNHNVMYWYQQKSSQAPKLLFHYYDKDFNNEADTPDNFQSRRPNTSFCFLDIRSPGLGDTAMYLCATSRDQGAETQYFGPGTRLLVL.

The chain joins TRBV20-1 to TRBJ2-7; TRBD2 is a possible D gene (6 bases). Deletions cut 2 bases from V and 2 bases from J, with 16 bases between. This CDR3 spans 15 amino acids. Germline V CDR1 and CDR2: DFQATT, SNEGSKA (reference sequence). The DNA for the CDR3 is TGCAGTGCTAGAAGAAATAGCGTAGCGGCCTACGAGCAGTACTTC. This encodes CSARRNSVAAYEQYF.

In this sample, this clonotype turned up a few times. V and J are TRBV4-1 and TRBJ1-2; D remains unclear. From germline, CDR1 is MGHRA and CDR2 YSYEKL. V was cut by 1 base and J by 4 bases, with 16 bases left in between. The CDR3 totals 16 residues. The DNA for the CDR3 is TGCGCCAGCAGCCAAGGGCAGGCTGTATCCCCCTATGGCTACACCTTC. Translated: CASSQGQAVSPYGYTF.

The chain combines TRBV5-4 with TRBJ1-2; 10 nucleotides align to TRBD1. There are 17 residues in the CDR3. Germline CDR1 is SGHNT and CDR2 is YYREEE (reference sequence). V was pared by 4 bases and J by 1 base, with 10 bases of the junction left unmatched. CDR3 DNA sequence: TGTGCCAGCAGCCCCCGGACAGGGGGAACTGTTAACTATGGCTACACCTTC. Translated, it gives CASSPRTGGTVNYGYTF.

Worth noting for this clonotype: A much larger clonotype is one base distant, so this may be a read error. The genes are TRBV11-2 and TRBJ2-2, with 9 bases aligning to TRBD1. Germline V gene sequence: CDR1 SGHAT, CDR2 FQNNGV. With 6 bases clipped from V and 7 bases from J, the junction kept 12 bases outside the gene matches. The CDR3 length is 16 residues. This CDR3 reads CASSRSYRGLGGELFF. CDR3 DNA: TGTGCCAGCAGTAGGTCCTACAGGGGGCTTGGCGGGGAGCTGTTTTTT. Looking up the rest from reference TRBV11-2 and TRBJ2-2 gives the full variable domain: EAGVAQSPRYKIIEKRQSVAFWCNPISGHATLYWYQQILGQGPKLLIQFQNNGVVDDSQLPKDRFSAERLKGVDSTLKIQPAKLEDSAVYLCASSRSYRGLGGELFFGEGSRLTVL.

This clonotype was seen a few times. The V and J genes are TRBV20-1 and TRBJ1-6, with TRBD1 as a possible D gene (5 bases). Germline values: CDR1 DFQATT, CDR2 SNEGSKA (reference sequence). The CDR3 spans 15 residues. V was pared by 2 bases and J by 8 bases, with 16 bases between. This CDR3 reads CSARRRGTGDSPLHF. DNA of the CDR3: TGCAGTGCTAGAAGGCGGGGGACGGGCGATTCACCCCTCCACTTT.

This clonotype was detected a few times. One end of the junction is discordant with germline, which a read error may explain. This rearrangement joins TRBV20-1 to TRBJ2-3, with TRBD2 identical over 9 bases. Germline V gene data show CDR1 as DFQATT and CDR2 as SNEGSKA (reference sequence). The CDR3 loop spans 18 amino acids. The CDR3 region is CSVRKRSGGVSFADTQYF. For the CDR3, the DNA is TGCAGTGTTAGAAAACGTAGCGGGGGCGTTTCATTCGCAGATACGCAGTATTTT.

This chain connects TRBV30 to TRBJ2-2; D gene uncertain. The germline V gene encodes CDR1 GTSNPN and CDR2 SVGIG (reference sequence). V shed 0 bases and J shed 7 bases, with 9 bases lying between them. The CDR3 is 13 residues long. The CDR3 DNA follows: TGTGCCTGGAGTGTACTGGGTCTCGGGGAGCTGTTTTTT. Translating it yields CAWSVLGLGELFF.

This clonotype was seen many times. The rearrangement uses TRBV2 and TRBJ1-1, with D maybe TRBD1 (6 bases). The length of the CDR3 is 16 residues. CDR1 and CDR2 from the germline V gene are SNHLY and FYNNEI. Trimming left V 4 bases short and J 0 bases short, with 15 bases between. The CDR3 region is CASSGGGLSVNTEAFF. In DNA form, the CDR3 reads TGTGCCAGCAGTGGGGGGGGGCTCTCGGTGAACACTGAAGCTTTCTTT.

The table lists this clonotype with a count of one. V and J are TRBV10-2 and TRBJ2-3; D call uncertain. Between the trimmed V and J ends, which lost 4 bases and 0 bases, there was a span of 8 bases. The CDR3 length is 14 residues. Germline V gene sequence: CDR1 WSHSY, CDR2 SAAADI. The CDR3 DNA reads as TGCGCCAGCAGTGGTGGGAATAGCACAGATACGCAGTATTTT. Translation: CASSGGNSTDTQYF.

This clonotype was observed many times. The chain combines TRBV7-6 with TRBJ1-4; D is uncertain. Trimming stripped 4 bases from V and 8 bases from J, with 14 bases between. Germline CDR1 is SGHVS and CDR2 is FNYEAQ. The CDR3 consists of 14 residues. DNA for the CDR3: TGTGCCAGCAGCTCGCGGGCCCTAGGGGAAAAACTGTTTTTT. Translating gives CASSSRALGEKLFF.

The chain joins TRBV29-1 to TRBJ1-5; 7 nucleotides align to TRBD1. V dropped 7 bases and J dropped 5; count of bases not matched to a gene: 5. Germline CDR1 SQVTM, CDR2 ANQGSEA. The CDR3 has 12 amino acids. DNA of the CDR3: TGCAGCGACAGACAGGGCCATCAGCCCCAGCATTTT. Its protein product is CSDRQGHQPQHF. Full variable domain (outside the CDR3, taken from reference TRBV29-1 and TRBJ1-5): SAVISQKPSRDICQRGTSLTIQCQVDSQVTMMFWYRQQPGQSLTLIATANQGSEATYESGFVIDKFPISRPNLTFSTLTVSNMSPEDSSIYLCSDRQGHQPQHFGDGTRLSIL.

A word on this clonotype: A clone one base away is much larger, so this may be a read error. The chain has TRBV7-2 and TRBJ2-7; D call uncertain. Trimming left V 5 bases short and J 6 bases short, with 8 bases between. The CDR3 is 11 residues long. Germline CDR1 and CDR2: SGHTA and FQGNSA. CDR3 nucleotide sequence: TGTGCCAGCAGCCCCCTATCCGAGCAGTACTTC. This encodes CASSPLSEQYF.

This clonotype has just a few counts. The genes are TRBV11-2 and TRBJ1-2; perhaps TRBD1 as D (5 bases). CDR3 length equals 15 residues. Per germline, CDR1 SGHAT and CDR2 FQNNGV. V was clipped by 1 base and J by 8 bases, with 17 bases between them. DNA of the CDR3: TGTGCCAGCAGCTTAGTCACGGCCTACGGGGGGGGCTACACCTTC. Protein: CASSLVTAYGGGYTF.